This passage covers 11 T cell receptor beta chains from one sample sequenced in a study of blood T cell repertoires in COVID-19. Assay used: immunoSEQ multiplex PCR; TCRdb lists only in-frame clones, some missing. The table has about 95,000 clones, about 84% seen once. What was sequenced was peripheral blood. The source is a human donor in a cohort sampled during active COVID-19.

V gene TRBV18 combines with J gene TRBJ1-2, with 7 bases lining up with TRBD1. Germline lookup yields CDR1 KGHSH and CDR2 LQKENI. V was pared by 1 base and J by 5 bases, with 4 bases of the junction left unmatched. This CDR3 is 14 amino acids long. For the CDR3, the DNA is TGTGCCAGCTCACCACTTAGCAGGGGGTATGGCTACACCTTC. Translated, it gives CASSPLSRGYGYTF.

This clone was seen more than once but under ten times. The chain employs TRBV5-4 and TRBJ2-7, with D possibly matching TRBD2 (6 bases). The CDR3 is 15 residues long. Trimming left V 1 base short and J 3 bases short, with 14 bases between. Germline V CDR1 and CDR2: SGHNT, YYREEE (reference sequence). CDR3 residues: CASSLRGLRDYEQYF. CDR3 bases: TGTGCCAGCAGCTTGCGCGGACTAAGGGACTACGAGCAGTACTTC.

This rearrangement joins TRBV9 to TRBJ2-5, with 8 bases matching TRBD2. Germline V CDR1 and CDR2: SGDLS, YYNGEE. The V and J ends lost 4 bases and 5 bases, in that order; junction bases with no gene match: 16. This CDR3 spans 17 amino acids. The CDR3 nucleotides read TGTGCCAGCAGCCCCCGTCTTGCGGGGGGCGGGCGGGAGACCCAGTACTTC. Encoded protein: CASSPRLAGGGRETQYF.

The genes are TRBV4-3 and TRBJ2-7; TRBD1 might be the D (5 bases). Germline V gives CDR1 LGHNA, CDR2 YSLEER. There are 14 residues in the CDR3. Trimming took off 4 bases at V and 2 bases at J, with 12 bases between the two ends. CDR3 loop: CASSPGVGPYEQYF. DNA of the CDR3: TGCGCCAGCAGCCCTGGGGTGGGGCCCTACGAGCAGTACTTC.

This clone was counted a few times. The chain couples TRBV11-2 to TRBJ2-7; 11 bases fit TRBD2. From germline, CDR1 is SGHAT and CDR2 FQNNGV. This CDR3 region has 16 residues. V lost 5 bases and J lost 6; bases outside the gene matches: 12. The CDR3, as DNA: TGTGCCAGCAGCATAGTCGCCCTAGCGGGAGGCGGCGAGCAGTACTTC. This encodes CASSIVALAGGGEQYF.

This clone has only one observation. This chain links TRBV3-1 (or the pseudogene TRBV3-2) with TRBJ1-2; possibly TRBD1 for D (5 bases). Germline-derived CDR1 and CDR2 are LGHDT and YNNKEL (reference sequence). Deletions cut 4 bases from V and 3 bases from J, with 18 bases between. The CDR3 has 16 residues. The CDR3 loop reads CASSPRRDEIHYGYTF. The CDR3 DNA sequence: TGTGCCAGCAGCCCCCGGCGGGACGAAATACACTATGGCTACACCTTC.

The CDR3 DNA is TGTGCCAGCAGCCGACTCGCTGACAGGGGAGGCTACACCTTC. It is translated as CASSRLADRGGYTF. The gene calls are TRBV3-1 (or the pseudogene TRBV3-2) and TRBJ1-2; the match to TRBD1 covers 8 bases. The CDR3 extends over 14 amino acids. Germline assignment: CDR1 LGHDT and CDR2 YNNKEL (reference sequence). J gave up 8 bases and V 4 bases, and 9 bases lay outside the gene matches.

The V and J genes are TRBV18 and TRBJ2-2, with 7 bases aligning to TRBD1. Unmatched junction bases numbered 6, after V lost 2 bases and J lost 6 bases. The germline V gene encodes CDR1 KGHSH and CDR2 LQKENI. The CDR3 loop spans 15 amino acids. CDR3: CASSPDRVRAGELFF. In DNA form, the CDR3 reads TGTGCCAGCTCACCAGACAGGGTTCGGGCCGGGGAGCTGTTTTTT.

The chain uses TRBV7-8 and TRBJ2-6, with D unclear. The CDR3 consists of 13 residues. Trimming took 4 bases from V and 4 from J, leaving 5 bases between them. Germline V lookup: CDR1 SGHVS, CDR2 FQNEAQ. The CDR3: CASSSTGANVLTF. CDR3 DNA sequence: TGTGCCAGCAGCTCGACAGGGGCCAACGTCCTGACTTTC.

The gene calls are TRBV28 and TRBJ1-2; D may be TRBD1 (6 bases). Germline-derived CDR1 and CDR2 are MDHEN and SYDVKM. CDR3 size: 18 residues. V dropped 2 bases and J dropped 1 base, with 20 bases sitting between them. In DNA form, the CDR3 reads TGTGCCAGCAGTTTAAATGGAGGGGGGGGTTTCGGTAACTATGGCTACACCTTC. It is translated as CASSLNGGGGFGNYGYTF.

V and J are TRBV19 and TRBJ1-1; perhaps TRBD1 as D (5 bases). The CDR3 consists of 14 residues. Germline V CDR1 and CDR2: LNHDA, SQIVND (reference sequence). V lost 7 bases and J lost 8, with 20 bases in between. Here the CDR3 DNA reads TGTGCCAGTACCTTAAGGGCAGGGATCGACGAAGCTTTCTTT. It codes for CASTLRAGIDEAFF.